Sequencing of this T cell receptor beta chain was carried out in a study of blood T cell repertoires in COVID-19 (dated by TCRdb to 2018 to 2021). About the study as a whole: Collaborator samples came from the United States, Italy and Spain and covered acute and convalescent phases of COVID-19. The dataset comprised deeply sampled blood TCRbeta repertoires from subjects exposed to, actively infected with, or recovered from COVID-19. Sample metadata almost always included a de-identified subject ID, COVID-19 status, age in years and sex. The repertoires were released in a freely available public database meant as a resource for research on the immune response to SARS-CoV-2. Samples were obtained from the ongoing ImmuneRACE study (first 160 participants) and from over 1,000 subjects provided by 6 global collaborators. The prospective study material was composed of cDNA or gDNA derived from T cells, B-cell-depleted T cells, or PBMCs. Where HLA class I and class II types were available, the types were taken from metadata supplied by the sample provider, not from assay-based typing.

Remarks on this clone: Its antigen is still unknown. The record has no base qualities; no much larger clone is one base away.

Paper-wide results and their limitations: The quantity of clinical and demographic metadata differed by source and by participant and was supplied without curation.

TCRbeta CDR3 regions were amplified from genomic DNA by means of the immunoSEQ Assay, a bias-controlled multiplex PCR. Under the source paper's analysis protocol: Nucleated cell counts per sample were estimated from amplification of reference gene primers within the assay. Sequence reads were collapsed and filtered to measure the absolute abundance of every unique TCRbeta CDR3 rearrangement. For each sample, productive Simpson clonality was calculated as the square root of Simpson's diversity index across productive rearrangements. Drawn from immuneACCESS, this table holds only the in-frame rearrangements with V and J called that TCRdb kept. Clones are partly lost; checked studies trace under half to an unresolved V gene and leave the rest unexplained. The V and J calls and clone size come from that table; D and trimming were worked out from the DNA. The sample records about 260,000 clones, 86% of which are singletons. The ten largest account for approximately 2% of the sample.

From cysteine to phenylalanine, the CDR3 is 15 amino acids long. The sequence is cut down to CDR3 DNA, 45 bases in frame from base 1. The germline V gene (reference sequence) supplies CDR1 LGHDT and CDR2 YNNKEL. V is cut back by 6 bases and J by 3 bases, with 5 bases in the junction unmatched. Enrolling through a virtual design, the prospective study's participants ranged in age from roughly 18 to 89 years and lived across more than 20 United States geographic areas. To assign participants to cohorts, the prospective study relied on clinical history that participants themselves reported in a screening survey and a study questionnaire. ImmuneRACE Cohort 3 recovered participants were defined by two consecutive negative NP/OP PCR tests, healthcare professional clearance, or symptom resolution. In the prospective study, whole blood, serum and a nasopharyngeal or oropharyngeal swab were collected from each participant by mobile phlebotomists. Participants in the prospective study had the option to provide additional blood draws and questionnaires over a 2-month period. Before DNA extraction, prospective study blood samples were shipped either frozen or at room temperature.

The chain employs TRBV3-1 (or the pseudogene TRBV3-2) and TRBJ1-4, with TRBD1 identical over 9 junction bases. Sequences were obtained from PBMCs or T cells enriched from blood (not recorded which). This TCR derives from a woman between 50 and 59 years old who had recovered from COVID-19. The DNA is TGTGCCAGCAGAATGTACAGGGGGCCTAATGAAAAACTGTTTTTT. The encoded protein is CASRMYRGPNEKLFF.